The present T cell receptor (beta chain) was sequenced within a study of blood T cell repertoires in COVID-19 (dated by TCRdb to about 2020). About the investigation overall: Collaborator samples came from the United States, Italy and Spain and covered acute and convalescent phases of COVID-19. The prospective study material was composed of cDNA or gDNA derived from T cells, B-cell-depleted T cells, or PBMCs. Subjects who had been exposed to COVID-19, were actively infected with it, or had recovered from it provided the deeply sampled blood TCRbeta repertoires that made up the dataset. The repertoires were released in a freely available public database intended as a resource for research on the immune response to SARS-CoV-2. Samples were obtained from the ongoing ImmuneRACE study (first 160 participants) and from some 1,200 subjects provided by 6 global collaborators. Nearly every sample came with metadata listing a de-identified subject ID, COVID-19 status, age in years and sex. Where available, HLA class I and class II types were obtained from metadata supplied by the sample provider rather than from assay-based typing. Study-level results and caveats: How much clinical and demographic metadata was included differed by source and by participant, and the metadata was provided uncurated.

The immunoSEQ Assay, a bias-controlled multiplex PCR, was used to amplify TCRbeta CDR3 regions from genomic DNA. The source study handled its data this way. The number of nucleated cells in each sample was estimated from the amplification of reference gene primers within the assay. To quantify the absolute abundance of each unique TCRbeta CDR3 rearrangement, sequence reads were collapsed and filtered. For each sample, productive Simpson clonality was calculated as the square root of Simpson's diversity index across productive rearrangements. Here the immuneACCESS table is served through TCRdb, limited to in-frame sequences with V and J called. Missing clones are a known gap in these copies; in checked studies unresolved V genes cover under half, and the rest lacks a known reason. The V and J calls and clone size come from that table; D and trimming were worked out from the DNA. This sample is represented by just over 80,000 clones; 81% of them were singletons. The biggest ten clones account for around 40% of the sample.

Collaborating institutions collected whole blood in K2EDTA tubes following their own protocols. For TCRbeta analysis, collaborators shipped samples in one of three forms: frozen whole blood, isolated PBMCs, or DNA extracted from either of those sample types. Comment on this clone: Its antigen has not been determined. Base qualities were left out, and no much larger clone turns up one base away.

The sample consisted of peripheral blood. The sequence was collected from a man at least 80 years old with acute or convalescent COVID-19.

The CDR3 region reads CASSSHGTGETQYF. The nucleotide sequence reads as follows: TGTGCCAGCAGCTCGCACGGGACAGGAGAGACCCAGTACTTC. The rearrangement combines TRBV7-2 with TRBJ2-5; 8 middle bases align to TRBD1. CDR3 length: 14 amino acids, cysteine to phenylalanine. Only the CDR3 region is kept as DNA, spanning 42 bases read in frame from base 1. The germline V gene gives CDR1 as SGHTA and CDR2 as FQGNSA. V is cut back by 4 bases and J by 4 bases, with 5 bases in the junction unmatched.